This entry lists 5 T cell receptor beta chains sequenced from one sample in a study of blood T cell repertoires in COVID-19. TCRdb's table, derived via immunoSEQ multiplex PCR, lists solely in-frame clones and lacks some. The profile shows 65,000 to 90,000 clones, about 74% of them singletons. Sequenced input: peripheral blood. The source is a man aged 65 to 79 with COVID-19, enrolled during active disease.

In this sample, this clone turned up a few times. One end of the junction does not line up with germline, which may come from a read error. V and J are TRBV7-7 and TRBJ2-5; D remains unclear. The CDR3 has 13 residues. The germline gives CDR1 SSHAT, CDR2 FNYEAQ (reference sequence). DNA of the CDR3: TGTGCTAGCAGCTTGTTTCCCGGAGAGACCCAGTACTTC. Protein product: CASSLFPGETQYF.

Worth noting for this clone: The junction differs from germline at one of its ends, possibly a read error. V is TRBV28 and J is TRBJ2-7; 8 nucleotides align to TRBD2. CDR1 MDHEN and CDR2 SYDVKM come from the germline V gene. This CDR3 has 12 residues. CDR3 region: CASSLVASGQDF. The CDR3 DNA reads as TGTGCCAGCAGTTTGGTCGCTAGCGGGCAAGACTTC.

The V and J genes are TRBV18 and TRBJ2-3, with D hard to call. V was clipped by 2 bases and J by 0 bases, with 9 bases between them. CDR1 is KGHSH, CDR2 LQKENI, per germline. The CDR3 is 15 amino acids. CDR3 protein: CASSPTYPSTDTQYF. The CDR3 nucleotides read TGTGCCAGCTCACCAACATACCCTAGCACAGATACGCAGTATTTT.

The CDR3 coding sequence is TGTGCCACCAGTGATTTGTTGGGGGGTACGAACACCGGGGAGCTGTTTTTT. Protein sequence: CATSDLLGGTNTGELFF. The chain carries TRBV24-1 and TRBJ2-2; D is possibly TRBD2 (6 bases). Germline lookup yields CDR1 KGHDR and CDR2 SFDVKD. V lost 0 bases and J 0 bases, leaving 10 bases between the germline ends. This CDR3 spans 17 amino acids.

The chain carries TRBV14 and TRBJ1-1; D is undetermined. From germline, CDR1 is SGHDN and CDR2 FVKESK. The CDR3 covers 15 residues. V was clipped by 1 base and J by 4 bases, with 13 bases between them. CDR3 nucleotide sequence: TGTGCCAGCAGCCAAGTTAGGGCGCGGGGCACTGAAGCTTTCTTT. The encoded protein is CASSQVRARGTEAFF.